This T cell receptor beta chain was captured in a study of monozygotic twins with inflammatory bowel disease. The CDR3 runs 15 residues. Per-sample cDNA came from eight separate reactions. No DNA is given; TCRdb re-called the 5' RACE reads and lists each CDR3 protein once. Recorded for this sample: 330,000 or so distinct CDR3 sequences. Study-wide results and limits: Especially with disease activity, IBD patients shared fewer clonotypes with others than healthy twins did.

Of note for this clonotype: Its antigen is still unknown.

Sequenced: blood. This clonotype originated in a human donor with ulcerative colitis or Crohn's disease, or a healthy co-twin of an affected twin (not recorded which). V gene TRBV12-3 or TRBV12-4 combines with J gene TRBJ2-2; TCRdb calls TRBD2, which cannot be checked without DNA. CDR3 in amino acids: CASSLGLAWTGELFF.